Here is one T cell receptor beta chain with its context. Its antigen remains unidentified. These data originate in a study of cytomegalovirus exposure and HLA in healthy donors. Germline CDR1 is SNHLY and CDR2 is FYNNEI. The CDR3 runs to 14 residues. V shed 7 bases, J shed 2 bases, and the junction held 4 bases outside the gene matches. The PCR contained 60 Vbeta and 13 Jbeta primers. Per the original data handling: In a later analysis, roughly 10 million of approximately 80 million unique beta chains occurred in at least two donors. Assay: immunoSEQ multiplex PCR; the TCRdb copy retains only in-frame clones and omits some. The V and J calls and clone size were taken over from that table, and D and trimming were inferred from the DNA. The top ten clones hold 2.1% of a sample with about 160,000 clones, around 79% of them seen once. Study-wide results and limits: Most sequenced TCRs were rare (though some public TCRs occurred in many donors).

V and J are TRBV2 and TRBJ2-7, with TRBD1 identical over 11 bases. Sequenced input: PBMCs. The origin of this receptor is a middle-aged man in good health and CMV-seronegative. For the CDR3, the DNA is TGTGCCAGCATCGGGGGACAGGGGGCCTACGAGCAGTACTTC. It translates to CASIGGQGAYEQYF.